This entry lists 31 T cell receptor beta chains sequenced from one sample in a study of T cells in Graves' hyperthyroidism and ophthalmopathy. From RNA transcripts, TCR beta CDR3 regions were amplified. Carried out on the TCR CDR3, a first-round RT-PCR used the HTBI primer set. TCRdb reprocessed the multiplex PCR reads with MiXCR, giving one entry per CDR3 protein. The data show 300,000 to 500,000 distinct CDR3 sequences, 11% to 15% seen once. The specimen was blood. These receptors were obtained from a man in his forties or fifties with Graves' ophthalmopathy.

In this sample, this clonotype turned up many times. As DNA, the CDR3 is TGTGCCAGCAGCCAAACCACTCCCCCGAGACGCTACGAGCAGTACTTC. Translated, it gives CASSQTTPPRRYEQYF. This chain connects TRBV3-1 to TRBJ2-7, with unresolved D. Trimming stripped 2 bases from V and 3 bases from J, with 17 bases between. Germline loops: CDR1 LGHDT, CDR2 YNNKEL (reference sequence). The CDR3 loop spans 16 amino acids.

This clonotype was counted at least ten times. Compared with germline, one end of the junction differs, possibly owing to a read error. The chain joins TRBV7-2 to TRBJ2-1; no firm D call. In germline, CDR1 is SGHTA, CDR2 FQGNSA. The CDR3 sequence is 16 residues long. The CDR3 spells CVSSLVAGRVSNEQFF. DNA of the CDR3: TGTGTCAGCAGCTTAGTGGCAGGTCGCGTCTCCAATGAGCAGTTCTTC. Variable domain in full (rest from reference TRBV7-2 and TRBJ2-1): GAGVSQSPSNKVTEKGKDVELRCDPISGHTALYWYRQSLGQGLEFLIYFQGNSAPDKSGLPSDRFSAERTGGSVSTLTIQRTQQEDSAVYLCVSSLVAGRVSNEQFFGPGTRLTVL.

The chain combines TRBV7-6 with TRBJ1-2; no firm D call. CDR3 size: 16 residues. V lost 1 base and J lost 0, with 12 bases in between. Per germline, CDR1 SGHVS and CDR2 FNYEAQ. CDR3 DNA: TGTGCCAGCAGCTTAGGGGCGGGCTTGACTAACTATGGCTACACCTTC. This gives the protein CASSLGAGLTNYGYTF.

The V gene is TRBV15, the J gene TRBJ2-3, with 13 bases that match TRBD2. Germline-derived CDR1 and CDR2 are LNHNV and YYDKDF (reference sequence). J was trimmed by 3 bases and V by 1 base; bases with no gene match: 1. The CDR3 runs to 16 residues. CDR3 coding DNA: TGTGCCACCAGCAGAGGGACTAGCGGGAGTACAGATACGCAGTATTTT. Translation gives CATSRGTSGSTDTQYF.

This clonotype has a count of ten or more. DNA of the CDR3: TGTGCCAGCAGCTTAGTGGGCCTAGCTACTGATACGCAGTATTTT. Translation gives CASSLVGLATDTQYF. The V call is TRBV7-8, the J call TRBJ2-3; TRBD2 might be the D (5 bases). The ends were cut back, 1 base at V and 6 bases at J, with 14 bases in the middle. The CDR3 has 15 amino acids. Germline assignment: CDR1 SGHVS and CDR2 FQNEAQ. The full variable domain, with the rest looked up from reference TRBV7-8 and TRBJ2-3, is GAGVSQSPRYKVAKRGQDVALRCDPISGHVSLFWYQQALGQGPEFLTYFQNEAQLDKSGLPSDRFFAERPEGSVSTLKIQRTQQEDSAVYLCASSLVGLATDTQYFGPGTRLTVL.

Regarding this clonotype: This may stem from a read error, because a much larger clone lies one nucleotide away. This sequence joins TRBV9 and TRBJ2-1; 9 nucleotides match TRBD2. This CDR3 spans 17 amino acids. Germline lookup yields CDR1 SGDLS and CDR2 YYNGEE. The CDR3 is CAISARTSANAYNEQFF. The CDR3 DNA reads as TGTGCCATCAGCGCTCGGACTAGCGCGAATGCCTACAATGAGCAGTTCTTC.

This clonotype was counted ten times or more. The V and J genes are TRBV28 and TRBJ2-1, with 8 positions matching TRBD2. Per germline, CDR1 MDHEN and CDR2 SYDVKM. The CDR3 is made up of 16 amino acids. Trimming cost V 6 bases and J 6 bases; bases outside gene matches: 13. The CDR3 DNA reads as TGTGCCAGCAGCTCAGGTCATAGCGGGGCTTTCAATGAGCAGTTCTTC. The encoded protein is CASSSGHSGAFNEQFF. Together with reference TRBV28 and TRBJ2-1, the CDR3 gives the full variable domain: DVKVTQSSRYLVKRTGEKVFLECVQDMDHENMFWYRQDPGLGLRLIYFSYDVKMKEKGDIPEGYSVSREKKERFSLILESASTNQTSMYLCASSSGHSGAFNEQFFGPGTRLTVL.

The gene calls are TRBV13 and TRBJ2-3, with 7 positions matching TRBD2. The germline gives CDR1 PRHDT, CDR2 FYEKMQ (reference sequence). V lost 5 bases, J lost 3 bases, and 11 bases stayed unmatched. There are 16 residues in the CDR3. CDR3 nucleotide sequence: TGTGCCAGCAGCCCCCGGGGAGGACTAGGAACAGATACGCAGTATTTT. It encodes CASSPRGGLGTDTQYF.

There are a few counts of this clonotype. V and J are TRBV29-1 and TRBJ2-1, with TRBD2 matching over 8 bases. V dropped 6 bases and J dropped 7; count of bases not matched to a gene: 8. The CDR3 extends over 13 amino acids. Germline loops: CDR1 SQVTM, CDR2 ANQGSEA. The CDR3 DNA reads TGCAGCGTCGAGCGGGAGTTGTGGAATGAGCAGTTCTTC. Amino acid sequence: CSVERELWNEQFF.

The chain employs TRBV4-1 and TRBJ2-1; the D gene is possibly TRBD1 (6 bases). The germline V gene has CDR1 MGHRA and CDR2 YSYEKL. CDR3 length: 16 residues. Trimming removed 1 base at V and 0 bases at J, with 10 bases between. DNA for the CDR3: TGCGCCAGCAGCCAAGCAGGGGCTAGCTCCTACAATGAGCAGTTCTTC. Amino acids: CASSQAGASSYNEQFF.

Only a few counts were recorded for this clonotype. The chain is built from TRBV12-5 and TRBJ2-1, with TRBD2 matching over 10 bases. Germline V gene lookup returns CDR1 LGHNT and CDR2 FRNRAP. J lost 3 bases, V lost 5 bases, and 4 bases had no gene match. The CDR3 runs to 15 residues. The CDR3 DNA is TGTGCTAGTGGTCCGGGGACTAGCGACTACAATGAGCAGTTCTTC. Translation gives CASGPGTSDYNEQFF.

J is TRBJ2-2 and V is TRBV5-1; 9 bases are a match to TRBD2. The germline gives CDR1 SGHRS, CDR2 YFSETQ. The CDR3 is made up of 15 amino acids. V was clipped by 1 base and J by 7 bases; unmatched bases: 5. CDR3 residues: CASSLPSGTGGELFF. The DNA for the CDR3 is TGCGCCAGCAGCTTGCCTAGCGGGACGGGCGGGGAGCTGTTTTTT.

In this sample, this clonotype turned up once. This may stem from a read error, because a much larger clone lies one nucleotide away. V usage is TRBV13 and J usage is TRBJ2-2; 8 positions agree with TRBD2. From germline, CDR1 is PRHDT and CDR2 FYEKMQ (reference sequence). The CDR3 sequence is 15 residues long. This CDR3 reads CDSSRLALNTGELFF. DNA for the CDR3: TGTGACAGCAGCAGACTAGCGCTGAACACCGGGGAGCTGTTTTTT.

V and J are TRBV14 and TRBJ1-1; D call uncertain. The V end lost 4 bases, the J end lost 4 bases, and 16 bases lay between the germline ends. Germline assignment: CDR1 SGHDN and CDR2 FVKESK. The CDR3 sequence is 15 residues long. The CDR3 spells CASSLAGVSATEAFF. In nucleotides, the CDR3 is TGTGCCAGCAGCCTAGCAGGTGTGTCGGCCACTGAAGCTTTCTTT.

At least ten counts were recorded for this clonotype. The gene calls are TRBV12-3 or TRBV12-4 and TRBJ1-5; D is unclear. Trimming removed 0 bases from V and 2 bases from J, with 8 bases in between. This CDR3 is built from 15 residues. CDR3 nucleotides: TGTGCCAGCAGTTTAGCAGGCGGAGGCAATCAGCCCCAGCATTTT. It encodes CASSLAGGGNQPQHF.

This clonotype was observed at least ten times. The rearrangement links TRBV11-3 to TRBJ2-1; D remains ambiguous. Per germline, CDR1 SGHNT and CDR2 YENEEA. The CDR3 is made up of 14 amino acids. Between the trimmed V and J ends, which lost 0 bases and 2 bases, there was a span of 5 bases. The CDR3: CASSLDGTYNEQFF. The DNA of the CDR3 is TGTGCCAGCAGCTTAGACGGAACCTACAATGAGCAGTTCTTC.

This clonotype appeared many times. The chain combines TRBV28 with TRBJ2-3; D gene uncertain. Deletions cut 7 bases from V and 2 bases from J, with 10 bases between. CDR1 is MDHEN, CDR2 SYDVKM, per germline. The CDR3 length is 13 residues. CDR3 protein: CASNDRNTDTQYF. The CDR3 region has the DNA TGTGCCAGCAATGACCGTAACACAGATACGCAGTATTTT. Variable domain in full (rest from reference TRBV28 and TRBJ2-3): DVKVTQSSRYLVKRTGEKVFLECVQDMDHENMFWYRQDPGLGLRLIYFSYDVKMKEKGDIPEGYSVSREKKERFSLILESASTNQTSMYLCASNDRNTDTQYFGPGTRLTVL.

This clonotype came up a few times. The chain uses TRBV19 and TRBJ1-5; D uncertain. Looked up from germline, CDR1 is LNHDA and CDR2 is SQIVND (reference sequence). Trimming stripped 3 bases from V and 4 bases from J, with 19 bases between. The length of the CDR3 is 17 residues. CDR3 protein: CASSITGLPIGNQPQHF. For the CDR3, the DNA is TGTGCCAGTAGTATTACTGGGCTTCCTATAGGGAATCAGCCCCAGCATTTT.

This chain uses TRBV6-2 or TRBV6-3 with TRBJ2-7; D remains unclear. TRBJ2-1 explains the end of the DNA better; the J call may be wrong. In germline, CDR1 is MNHEY, CDR2 SVGEGT. This CDR3 region has 12 residues. The CDR3 is CASNHLAYEQFF. DNA of the CDR3: TGTGCCAGCAACCACCTTGCGTACGAGCAGTTCTTC.

The chain is built from TRBV9 and TRBJ1-2; TRBD1 aligns across 10 bases. Germline CDR1 and CDR2: SGDLS and YYNGEE. The CDR3 totals 15 residues. J gave up 7 bases and V 4 bases, and 10 bases lay outside the gene matches. Here the CDR3 reads CASSPGGRTGGGYTF. DNA for the CDR3: TGTGCCAGCAGCCCAGGAGGCCGGACAGGGGGTGGCTACACCTTC.

This clonotype showed up many times. The chain joins TRBV7-6 to TRBJ1-1; D remains ambiguous. This CDR3 is 13 amino acids long. Per germline, CDR1 SGHVS and CDR2 FNYEAQ. V lost 2 bases, J lost 4 bases, and 8 bases lay in between. The CDR3 sequence: CASSLPGVTEAFF. The CDR3 DNA is TGTGCCAGCAGCTTACCCGGAGTCACTGAAGCTTTCTTT.

This clonotype has ten or more counts. V usage is TRBV2 and J usage is TRBJ1-6; D is unclear. The CDR3 contains 13 residues. CDR1 is SNHLY, CDR2 FYNNEI, per germline. Deletions cut 6 bases from V and 7 bases from J, with 10 bases between. The CDR3 region has the DNA TGTGCCAGCAGAGGACGGAAAAATTCACCCCTCCACTTT. It encodes CASRGRKNSPLHF.

This clonotype occurred many times. The chain employs TRBV2 and TRBJ2-7, with TRBD2 identical over 7 bases. The CDR3 sequence is 12 residues long. Losses at the gene ends were 8 bases for V and 0 bases for J; bases not matched to a gene: 1. CDR1 is SNHLY and CDR2 is FYNNEI in the germline V gene. The CDR3 protein is CASQRDSYEQYF. The CDR3 DNA sequence: TGTGCCAGCCAGCGGGACTCCTACGAGCAGTACTTC.

Ten or more counts support this clonotype. The V call is TRBV2, the J call TRBJ1-1; the D gene is possibly TRBD1 (6 bases). Trimming shortened V by 7 bases and J by 4 bases, and 13 bases separated the two germline ends. Germline V gene sequence: CDR1 SNHLY, CDR2 FYNNEI. This CDR3 contains 13 residues. In DNA, the CDR3 is TGTGCCAGCACGGACAGCCAAATCACTGAAGCTTTCTTT. This sequence encodes CASTDSQITEAFF.

This clonotype was detected many times. The chain recombines TRBV2 with TRBJ1-4, with 8 positions matching TRBD1. V gave up 0 bases and J gave up 7 bases; unmatched junction bases: 13. CDR1 is SNHLY, CDR2 FYNNEI, per germline. The CDR3 length is 18 residues. The DNA for the CDR3 is TGTGCCAGCAGTGAAGCGCGGGGCAGACAGGGGAGAGGTGAAAAACTGTTTTTT. Its translation: CASSEARGRQGRGEKLFF.

Turning to this clonotype: This may arise from a read error, as a much more abundant clone is one base away. The J gene is TRBJ1-5, the V gene TRBV27, with D maybe TRBD1 (5 bases). CDR1 and CDR2 from the germline V gene are MNHEY and SMNVEV (reference sequence). V was trimmed by 5 bases and J by 6 bases, leaving 17 bases between them. This CDR3 contains 15 residues. CDR3 DNA sequence: TGTGCCAGCAGTCTTCGGGGGGTGAGCGGTCAGCCCCAGCATTTT. Amino acid sequence: CASSLRGVSGQPQHF.

This clonotype was recorded at least ten times. The chain carries TRBV2 and TRBJ2-3, with a possible D match to TRBD1 (6 bases). This CDR3 spans 13 amino acids. Germline loops: CDR1 SNHLY, CDR2 FYNNEI. Trimming took off 6 bases at V and 3 bases at J, with 10 bases between the two ends. CDR3 DNA sequence: TGTGCCAGCAGACAGGGTATGACAGATACGCAGTATTTT. This translates into CASRQGMTDTQYF.

This clonotype was seen at least ten times. The gene calls are TRBV5-1 and TRBJ2-7; D remains ambiguous. With 7 bases removed from V and 0 bases from J, the gap between germline ends came to 8 bases. The CDR3 extends over 12 amino acids. The germline gives CDR1 SGHRS, CDR2 YFSETQ. CDR3 protein: CASAEGSYEQYF. Here the CDR3 DNA reads TGCGCCAGCGCAGAAGGCTCCTACGAGCAGTACTTC.

This clonotype was picked up a small number of times. This may be a read error: a much more frequent sequence differs by one nucleotide. This chain uses TRBV3-1 with TRBJ2-3, with D tentatively TRBD1 (6 bases). The CDR3 is made up of 16 amino acids. Germline V lookup: CDR1 LGHDT, CDR2 YNNKEL (reference sequence). CDR3 sequence: CASSQGWGLIGDAQYF. In DNA form, the CDR3 reads TGTGCCAGCAGCCAAGGTTGGGGGCTCATTGGAGATGCGCAGTATTTT.

This clonotype was seen many times. The chain couples TRBV7-2 to TRBJ2-7, with 8 bases fitting TRBD1. This CDR3 comprises 13 residues. Germline values: CDR1 SGHTA, CDR2 FQGNSA. J gave up 5 bases and V 2 bases, and 2 bases lay outside the gene matches. CDR3 nucleotide sequence: TGTGCCAGCAGCTTAAGGGGACAGGACGAGCAGTACTTC. It yields the protein CASSLRGQDEQYF. The whole variable domain, remainder taken from reference TRBV7-2 and TRBJ2-7, is GAGVSQSPSNKVTEKGKDVELRCDPISGHTALYWYRQSLGQGLEFLIYFQGNSAPDKSGLPSDRFSAERTGGSVSTLTIQRTQQEDSAVYLCASSLRGQDEQYFGPGTRLTVT.

This clonotype was detected ten times or more. V and J are TRBV20-1 and TRBJ2-3; 9 bases match TRBD2. Germline V gives CDR1 DFQATT, CDR2 SNEGSKA (reference sequence). This CDR3 contains 15 residues. Trimming took 6 bases from V and 2 from J; bases not matched to a gene: 9. The CDR3 here is CSAKVGGRATDTQYF. Here the CDR3 DNA reads TGCAGTGCAAAGGTGGGCGGGAGGGCCACAGATACGCAGTATTTT.